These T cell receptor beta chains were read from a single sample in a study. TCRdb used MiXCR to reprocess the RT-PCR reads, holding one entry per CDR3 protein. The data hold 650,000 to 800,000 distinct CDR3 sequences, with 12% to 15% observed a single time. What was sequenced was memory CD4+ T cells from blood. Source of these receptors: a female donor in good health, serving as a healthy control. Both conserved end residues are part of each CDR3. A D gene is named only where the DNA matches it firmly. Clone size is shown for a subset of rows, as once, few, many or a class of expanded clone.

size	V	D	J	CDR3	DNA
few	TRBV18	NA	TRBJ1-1	CASSPRTVSGNTEAFF	TGTGCCAGCTCACCAAGGACAGTCTCGGGGAACACTGAAGCTTTCTTT
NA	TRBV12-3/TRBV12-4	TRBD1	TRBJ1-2	CASMILTGDGYTF	TGTGCCAGCATGATTTTGACAGGGGACGGCTACACCTTC
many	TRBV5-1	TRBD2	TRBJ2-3	CASATSGSEADTQYF	TGCGCCAGCGCCACTAGCGGGAGTGAAGCAGATACGCAGTATTTT
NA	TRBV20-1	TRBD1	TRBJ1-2	CSARSPRDRVLGYTF	TGCAGTGCTAGATCGCCACGGGACAGGGTCCTCGGCTACACCTTC
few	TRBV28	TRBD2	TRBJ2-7	CASSLLAGRNEQYF	TGTGCCAGCAGTTTGTTAGCGGGACGGAACGAGCAGTACTTC
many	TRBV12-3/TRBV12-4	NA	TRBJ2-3	CASRDGVSTDTQYF	TGTGCCAGCAGGGATGGGGTGAGCACAGATACGCAGTATTTT
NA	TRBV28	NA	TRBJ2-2	CATRDGNTGELFF	TGTGCCACACGGGACGGGAACACCGGGGAGCTGTTTTTT
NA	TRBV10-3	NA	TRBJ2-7	CAISEKEVRSAQYF	TGTGCCATCAGTGAAAAGGAGGTAAGGTCGGCGCAGTACTTC
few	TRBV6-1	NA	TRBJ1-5	CASMPILGQLNQPQHF	TGTGCCAGCATGCCGATTCTTGGACAGTTGAATCAGCCCCAGCATTTT
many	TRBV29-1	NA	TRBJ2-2	CSAKTSNTGELFF	TGCAGCGCCAAGACAAGCAACACCGGGGAGCTGTTTTTT
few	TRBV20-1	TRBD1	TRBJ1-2	CSAAGTGGNYGYTF	TGCAGTGCTGCGGGGACAGGGGGCAACTATGGCTACACCTTC
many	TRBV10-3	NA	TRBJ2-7	CAISSGTYEQYF	TGTGCCATCAGTAGCGGTACCTACGAGCAGTACTTC
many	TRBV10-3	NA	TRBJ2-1	CAISPTNNEQFF	TGTGCCATCAGTCCGACGAACAATGAGCAGTTCTTC
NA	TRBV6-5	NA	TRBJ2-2	CASSDRGAAGELFF	TGTGCCAGCAGCGACAGAGGGGCGGCCGGGGAGCTGTTTTTT
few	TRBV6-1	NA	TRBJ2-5	CASSEGIVIMETQYF	TGTGCCAGCAGTGAAGGGATCGTGATTATGGAGACCCAGTACTTC
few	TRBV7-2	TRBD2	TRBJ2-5	CASSLDHQGLELGTQYF	TGTGCCAGCAGCTTAGATCACCAGGGACTAGAACTTGGGACCCAGTACTTC
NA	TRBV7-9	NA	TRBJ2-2	CASSSGRVGTGELFF	TGTGCCAGCAGCTCGGGACGCGTCGGCACCGGGGAGCTGTTTTTT
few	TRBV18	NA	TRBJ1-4	CASSPLGQGEKLFF	TGTGCCAGCTCACCCCTGGGACAAGGTGAAAAACTGTTTTTT
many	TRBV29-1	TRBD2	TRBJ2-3	CSVLGLAGVDTQYF	TGCAGCGTCCTAGGACTAGCGGGAGTAGATACGCAGTATTTT
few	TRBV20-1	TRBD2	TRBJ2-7	CSATRLSGSYEQYF	TGCAGTGCTACAAGACTAAGCGGGAGCTACGAGCAGTACTTC
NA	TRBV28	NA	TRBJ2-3	CASRGATINTQYF	TGTGCCAGCAGGGGGGCCACCATAAATACGCAGTATTTT
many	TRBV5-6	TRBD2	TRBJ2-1	CASSRPSGRVSEQFF	TGTGCCAGCAGCCGGCCTAGCGGGAGGGTAAGTGAGCAGTTCTTC
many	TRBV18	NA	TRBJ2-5	CASSPRHQETQYF	TGTGCCAGCTCACCACGACACCAAGAGACCCAGTACTTC
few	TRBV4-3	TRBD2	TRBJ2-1	CASSQLPGGVPDEQFF	TGCGCCAGCAGCCAACTCCCGGGGGGGGTCCCGGATGAGCAGTTCTTC
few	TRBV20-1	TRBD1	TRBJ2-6	CSARTTGGALFSGANVLTF	TGCAGTGCTAGAACAACAGGGGGTGCCTTATTCTCCGGGGCCAACGTCCTGACTTTC
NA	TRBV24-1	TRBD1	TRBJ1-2	CATSDDDRVGYTF	TGTGCCACCAGTGACGACGACAGGGTCGGCTACACCTTC
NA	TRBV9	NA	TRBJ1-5	CASSPTDRSNQPQHF	TGTGCCAGCAGCCCGACTGACAGGAGTAATCAGCCCCAGCATTTT